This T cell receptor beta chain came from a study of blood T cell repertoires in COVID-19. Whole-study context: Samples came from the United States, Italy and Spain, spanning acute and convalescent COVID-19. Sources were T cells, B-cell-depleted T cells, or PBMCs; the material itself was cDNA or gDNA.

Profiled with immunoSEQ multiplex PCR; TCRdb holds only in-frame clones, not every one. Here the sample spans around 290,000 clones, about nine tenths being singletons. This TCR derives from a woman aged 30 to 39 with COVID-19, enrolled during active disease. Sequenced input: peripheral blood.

CDR3 amino acids: CASSLWDRGSEQFF. The CDR3 nucleotides are TGTGCCAGCAGTCTTTGGGACAGGGGCAGTGAGCAGTTCTTC. V gene TRBV5-5 combines with J gene TRBJ2-1; 10 bases agree with TRBD1. From germline, CDR1 is SGHKS and CDR2 YYEKEE (reference sequence). This CDR3 region has 14 residues. Trimming removed 5 bases from V and 9 bases from J; junction bases left unmatched: 8.